The sequence of this T cell receptor beta chain was determined in a study of T cells in Graves' hyperthyroidism and ophthalmopathy. At least ten counts were recorded for this clonotype. Regions amplified from RNA transcripts were the TCR beta CDR3 regions. The HTBI primer set served for first-round RT-PCR of the TCR CDR3. TCRdb fed the multiplex PCR reads into MiXCR, producing one record per CDR3 protein. The table shows 500,000 to 550,000 distinct CDR3 sequences, with 15% to 20% occurring only once. The sequence derives from a man in his forties or fifties with Graves' ophthalmopathy. Sequencing was done on a sample of blood.

CDR3 protein: CSASDRGGGTEAFF. CDR3 in DNA: TGCAGTGCTTCGGACAGGGGGGGTGGCACTGAAGCTTTCTTT. The V gene is TRBV20-1, the J gene TRBJ1-1, with 10 bases identical to TRBD1. Trimming cost V 5 bases and J 4 bases; bases outside gene matches: 7. This CDR3 is 14 amino acids long. Germline V gene data show CDR1 as DFQATT and CDR2 as SNEGSKA (reference sequence).